These 15 T cell receptor beta chains originate from one sample sequenced in a study of HIV-infected patients and healthy controls. All unsorted peripheral T cells were captured because whole blood was used without fractionation. Reverse transcription used 450 to 500 ng RNA and constant-region primers for alpha and beta. Separate chain-specific third strand synthesis with multiplexing indices produced the alpha and beta libraries. TCRdb re-derived calls from the 5' RACE reads in MiXCR, one entry per CDR3 protein. The sample holds around 15,000 distinct CDR3 sequences, about 7% seen once. The specimen sequenced was blood. These TCRs come from an adult in good health.

This clonotype appeared many times. This rearrangement joins TRBV18 to TRBJ2-1, with TRBD2 matching 13 bases. With V trimmed by 0 bases and J by 9 bases, 5 bases remained unmatched. This CDR3 is 16 amino acids long. Germline V gene sequence: CDR1 KGHSH, CDR2 LQKENI. CDR3: CASSPPGLAGSGEQFF. CDR3 nucleotides: TGTGCCAGCTCACCACCGGGACTAGCGGGATCGGGTGAGCAGTTCTTC.

This clonotype came up a few times. The chain recombines TRBV9 with TRBJ1-1, with D perhaps TRBD1 (6 bases). The CDR3 extends over 15 amino acids. Trimming left V 4 bases short and J 5 bases short, with 18 bases between. Germline V CDR1 and CDR2: SGDLS, YYNGEE. For the CDR3, the DNA is TGTGCCAGCAGCCCCAGCGGGGGCGTTGGGACTGAAGCTTTCTTT. Encoded protein: CASSPSGGVGTEAFF.

This clonotype was found a few times. V gene TRBV7-9 combines with J gene TRBJ1-1; 8 bases agree with TRBD1. Trimming at V came to 0 bases and at J to 6 bases, leaving 6 bases not matched to a gene. This CDR3 is 15 amino acids long. Per germline, CDR1 SEHNR and CDR2 FQNEAQ (reference sequence). The CDR3 loop reads CASSLAQDRVPEAFF. The CDR3 DNA reads as TGTGCCAGCAGCTTAGCTCAGGACAGGGTACCTGAAGCTTTCTTT.

There are many counts of this clonotype. The chain links TRBV6-2 or TRBV6-3 to TRBJ2-4, with 9 positions matching TRBD1. The junction had 6 bases not matched to a gene; V was cut back by 7 bases and J by 8 bases. The CDR3 totals 13 residues. Germline CDR1 MNHEY, CDR2 SVGEGT. The CDR3 bases are TGTGCCAGCATTCCGGGACAGGGACACATTCAGTACTTC. It is translated as CASIPGQGHIQYF.

This clonotype showed up many times. CDR3 sequence (DNA): TGTGCCACCAGCAGAGATAGAAGCCATAGAGATGAGCAGTTCTTC. It codes for CATSRDRSHRDEQFF. The chain employs TRBV15 and TRBJ2-1; D not certain. The CDR3 consists of 15 residues. Germline V gene lookup returns CDR1 LNHNV and CDR2 YYDKDF (reference sequence). Trimming stripped 0 bases from V and 8 bases from J, with 14 bases between.

This clonotype has a count of ten or more. This sequence joins TRBV12-5 and TRBJ1-5; no clear D gene. Trimming took 6 bases from V and 0 from J, leaving 12 bases between them. The CDR3 loop spans 15 amino acids. The germline gives CDR1 LGHNT, CDR2 FRNRAP. The CDR3 here is CASGYGGYSNQPQHF. The CDR3 DNA follows: TGTGCTAGTGGGTACGGAGGTTATAGCAATCAGCCCCAGCATTTT. Together with reference TRBV12-5 and TRBJ1-5, the CDR3 gives the full variable domain: DARVTQTPRHKVTEMGQEVTMRCQPILGHNTVFWYRQTMMQGLELLAYFRNRAPLDDSGMPKDRFSAEMPDATLATLKIQPSEPRDSAVYFCASGYGGYSNQPQHFGDGTRLSIL.

This clonotype was counted many times. V gene TRBV10-3 combines with J gene TRBJ2-1; TRBD1 matches 7 bases. The germline V gene has CDR1 ENHRY and CDR2 SYGVKD. V gave up 8 bases and J gave up 5 bases; unmatched junction bases: 6. The CDR3 extends over 13 amino acids. Here the CDR3 reads CAIGRGLNNEQFF. Written as DNA, the CDR3 is TGTGCCATCGGAAGGGGGCTCAACAATGAGCAGTTCTTC.

This clonotype was found many times. The chain links TRBV20-1 to TRBJ2-2; 10 bases fit TRBD1. The CDR3 has 14 amino acids. Germline assignment: CDR1 DFQATT and CDR2 SNEGSKA (reference sequence). V lost 6 bases, J lost 4 bases, and 5 bases stayed unmatched. CDR3 in amino acids: CSARGTGVTGELFF. CDR3 DNA: TGCAGTGCCAGGGGGACAGGGGTCACCGGGGAGCTGTTTTTT.

This clonotype has at least ten counts. The chain couples TRBV28 to TRBJ1-4; 9 bases are a match to TRBD1. This CDR3 comprises 14 residues. Germline CDR1 and CDR2: MDHEN and SYDVKM. V lost 10 bases, J lost 8 bases, and 11 bases stayed unmatched. CDR3 residues: CATGGQGSGEKLFF. CDR3 nucleotide sequence: TGTGCCACCGGGGGACAGGGATCGGGGGAAAAACTGTTTTTT.

This clonotype was seen ten or more times. The chain uses TRBV7-9 and TRBJ2-7; 10 bases line up with TRBD1. CDR3 length: 14 amino acids. Germline V CDR1 and CDR2: SEHNR, FQNEAQ (reference sequence). The V and J ends lost 5 bases and 5 bases, in that order; junction bases with no gene match: 6. CDR3 amino acids: CASSEGQGRNEQYF. The CDR3 bases are TGTGCCAGCAGCGAGGGACAGGGGAGGAACGAGCAGTACTTC.

This clonotype is medium-sized by share. The V and J genes are TRBV6-2 or TRBV6-3 and TRBJ2-5, with D tentatively TRBD1 (5 bases). V was trimmed by 2 bases and J by 5 bases, leaving 6 bases between them. The CDR3 consists of 12 residues. Germline-derived CDR1 and CDR2 are MNHEY and SVGEGT. The DNA for the CDR3 is TGTGCCAGCAGTTACAAGGGGGAGACCCAGTACTTC. It specifies CASSYKGETQYF.

In its sample, this clonotype is medium-sized (0.01 to 0.1%). The gene calls are TRBV20-1 and TRBJ1-1; D is unclear. Germline V gives CDR1 DFQATT, CDR2 SNEGSKA (reference sequence). The V end was cut by 3 bases, the J end by 3 bases, with 14 bases between. The CDR3 has 14 residues. CDR3 loop: CSASFGSSHTEAFF. In DNA, the CDR3 is TGCAGTGCTAGCTTTGGGTCTAGTCACACTGAAGCTTTCTTT.

The J gene is TRBJ2-1, the V gene TRBV4-1; 8 positions agree with TRBD2. There are 15 residues in the CDR3. With 6 bases clipped from V and 4 bases from J, the junction kept 8 bases outside the gene matches. The germline V gene encodes CDR1 MGHRA and CDR2 YSYEKL. The DNA for the CDR3 is TGCGCCAGCAGAGCCGGTGGCGGGGGGTACAATGAGCAGTTCTTC. Encoded protein: CASRAGGGGYNEQFF.

This clonotype showed up just a few times. The rearrangement uses TRBV6-6 and TRBJ2-5; 10 bases line up with TRBD2. Germline V gene data show CDR1 as MNHNY and CDR2 as SVGAGI (reference sequence). The CDR3 runs 16 residues. Trimming at V came to 0 bases and at J to 10 bases, leaving 11 bases not matched to a gene. For the CDR3, the DNA is TGTGCCAGCAGTTACTCGAATTCTCTACTAGCGGGGTACCAGTACTTC. As protein: CASSYSNSLLAGYQYF.

This clonotype is termed medium-sized. The chain carries TRBV7-9 and TRBJ1-5, with D perhaps TRBD1 (5 bases). The V gene's germline CDR1 is SEHNR and CDR2 FQNEAQ (reference sequence). Trimming removed 3 bases at V and 0 bases at J, with 9 bases between. There are 15 residues in the CDR3. CDR3 DNA: TGTGCCAGCAGCTTGGGGGGGTATAGCAATCAGCCCCAGCATTTT. Its protein product is CASSLGGYSNQPQHF.